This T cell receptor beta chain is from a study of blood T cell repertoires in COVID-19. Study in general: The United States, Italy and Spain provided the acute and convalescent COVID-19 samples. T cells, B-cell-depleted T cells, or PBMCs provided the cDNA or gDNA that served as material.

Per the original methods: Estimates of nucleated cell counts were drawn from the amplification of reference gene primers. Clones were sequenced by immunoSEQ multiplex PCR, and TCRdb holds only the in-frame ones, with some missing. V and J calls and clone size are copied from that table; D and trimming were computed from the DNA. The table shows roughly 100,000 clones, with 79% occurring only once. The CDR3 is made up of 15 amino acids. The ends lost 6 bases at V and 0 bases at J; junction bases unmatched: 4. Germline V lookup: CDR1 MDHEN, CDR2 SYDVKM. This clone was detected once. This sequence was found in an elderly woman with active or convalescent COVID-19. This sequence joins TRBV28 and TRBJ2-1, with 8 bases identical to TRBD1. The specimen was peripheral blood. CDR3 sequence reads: CASSIDRGSYNEQFF. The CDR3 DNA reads TGTGCCAGCAGCATCGACAGGGGCTCCTACAATGAGCAGTTCTTC.